This T cell receptor beta chain emerged from a study of cytomegalovirus exposure and HLA in healthy donors. Study results and caveats: Associated with cytomegalovirus, according to the listing, were fewer than 200 TCR beta chains.

V lost 0 bases, J lost 2 bases, and 14 bases lay in between. Germline V gives CDR1 SGHDN, CDR2 FVKESK. The CDR3 has 17 residues. Some clones are missing from TCRdb's copy, which holds only in-frame ones; the method was immunoSEQ multiplex PCR. Seen here are 150,000 to 200,000 clones, roughly 86% observed once, and the top ten hold more than 1.1%. Concerning this clone: Its antigen is currently unknown.

The origin of this receptor is a young woman in good health and CMV-seronegative. The sequencing sample was made of PBMCs. The J gene is TRBJ2-1, the V gene TRBV14; D might be TRBD1 (5 bases). The CDR3 nucleotides read TGTGCCAGCAGCCAAGATGGGAAGGGGCCCGCCTACAATGAGCAGTTCTTC. Residues: CASSQDGKGPAYNEQFF.